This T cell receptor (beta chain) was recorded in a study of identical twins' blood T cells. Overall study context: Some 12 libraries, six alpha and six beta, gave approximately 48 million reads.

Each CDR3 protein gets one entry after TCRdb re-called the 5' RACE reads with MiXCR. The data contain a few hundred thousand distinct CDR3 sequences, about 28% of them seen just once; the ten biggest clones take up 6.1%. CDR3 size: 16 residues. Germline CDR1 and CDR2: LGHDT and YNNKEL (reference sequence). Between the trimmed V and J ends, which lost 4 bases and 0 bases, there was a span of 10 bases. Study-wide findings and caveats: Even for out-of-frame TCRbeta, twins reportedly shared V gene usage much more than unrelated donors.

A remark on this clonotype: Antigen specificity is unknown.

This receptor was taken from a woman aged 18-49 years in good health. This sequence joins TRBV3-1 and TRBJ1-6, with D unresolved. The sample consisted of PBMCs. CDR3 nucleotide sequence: TGTGCCAGCAGCCTCCGAACCGGCTCCTATAATTCACCCCTCCACTTT. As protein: CASSLRTGSYNSPLHF.